Below are 27 T cell receptor beta chains sequenced from a single sample in a study of control samples from healthy donors and cancer patients. Sequencing used immunoSEQ multiplex PCR; TCRdb keeps in-frame clones, though not all of them. The sample yields around 110,000 clones, 88% seen once. The sequencing input was blood. The receptors here all came from a woman aged 65 to 85 in good health.

The gene calls are TRBV11-2 and TRBJ1-1; 9 bases line up with TRBD1. Germline CDR1 is SGHAT and CDR2 is FQNNGV. This CDR3 has 14 residues. J gave up 4 bases and V 8 bases, and 8 bases lay outside the gene matches. CDR3: CASVGDRVSTEAFF. The CDR3 DNA is TGTGCCAGCGTCGGGGACAGGGTAAGCACTGAAGCTTTCTTT.

The rearrangement uses TRBV5-1 and TRBJ2-5; 7 positions agree with TRBD1. The V gene's germline CDR1 is SGHRS and CDR2 YFSETQ. Trimming removed 4 bases from V and 2 bases from J; junction bases left unmatched: 5. The CDR3 spans 14 residues. CDR3 in amino acids: CASSIGQAQETQYF. In DNA form, the CDR3 reads TGCGCCAGCAGCATAGGACAGGCTCAAGAGACCCAGTACTTC.

The chain uses TRBV6-4 and TRBJ1-1, with D possibly matching TRBD1 (6 bases). This CDR3 is built from 13 residues. Germline V gene data show CDR1 as MRHNA and CDR2 as SNTAGT. Trimming took off 3 bases at V and 2 bases at J, with 7 bases between the two ends. For the CDR3, the DNA is TGTGCCAGCAGTGAACAGGGCAACACTGAAGCTTTCTTT. This encodes CASSEQGNTEAFF.

The rearrangement links TRBV27 to TRBJ1-6, with D perhaps matching TRBD1 (5 bases). The CDR3 runs to 13 residues. Germline CDR1 MNHEY, CDR2 SMNVEV (reference sequence). The V end was cut by 3 bases, the J end by 10 bases, with 10 bases between. The CDR3 protein is CASSFGGGSPLHF. The CDR3 DNA is TGTGCCAGCAGTTTTGGTGGGGGATCACCCCTCCACTTT.

The rearrangement uses TRBV7-2 and TRBJ2-1; 11 bases fit TRBD2. The germline CDR1 and CDR2 sequences are SGHTA and FQGNSA. Unmatched junction bases numbered 5, after V lost 1 base and J lost 9 bases. The CDR3 is made up of 15 amino acids. The CDR3 DNA reads TGTGCCAGCAGCTTAGGGGGACTAGCGGCGAGTGAGCAGTTCTTC. Protein: CASSLGGLAASEQFF. The variable domain in full, completed from reference TRBV7-2 and TRBJ2-1, reads GAGVSQSPSNKVTEKGKDVELRCDPISGHTALYWYRQSLGQGLEFLIYFQGNSAPDKSGLPSDRFSAERTGGSVSTLTIQRTQQEDSAVYLCASSLGGLAASEQFFGPGTRLTVL.

This clone was picked up a small number of times. This chain connects TRBV5-1 to TRBJ1-2; no clear D. Germline values: CDR1 SGHRS, CDR2 YFSETQ. This CDR3 is built from 15 residues. Trimming cost V 0 bases and J 0 bases, with 9 bases left between them. The CDR3 DNA is TGCGCCAGCAGCTTGGGGTACGGAGCTAACTATGGCTACACCTTC. Amino acids: CASSLGYGANYGYTF. The entire variable domain, with the rest obtained from reference TRBV5-1 and TRBJ1-2, is as follows: KAGVTQTPRYLIKTRGQQVTLSCSPISGHRSVSWYQQTPGQGLQFLFEYFSETQRNKGNFPGRFSGRQFSNSRSEMNVSTLELGDSALYLCASSLGYGANYGYTFGSGTRLTVV.

J is TRBJ2-2 and V is TRBV7-6; 16 positions match TRBD2. V lost 5 bases and J lost 6; bases outside the gene matches: 9. This CDR3 is 18 amino acids long. The V gene's germline CDR1 is SGHVS and CDR2 FNYEAQ. The CDR3 sequence: CASSPTGTSGGAAGELFF. The CDR3 DNA sequence: TGTGCCAGCAGCCCCACCGGGACTAGCGGGGGGGCCGCCGGGGAGCTGTTTTTT. Together with reference TRBV7-6 and TRBJ2-2, the CDR3 gives the full variable domain: GAGVSQSPRYKVTKRGQDVALRCDPISGHVSLYWYRQALGQGPEFLTYFNYEAQQDKSGLPNDRFSAERPEGSISTLTIQRTEQRDSAMYRCASSPTGTSGGAAGELFFGEGSRLTVL.

CDR3 DNA: TGTGCCAGCAGCTTAGCTCGGGGACCCCGAGGGCAAGAGACCCAGTACTTC. This gives the protein CASSLARGPRGQETQYF. The chain has TRBV11-2 and TRBJ2-5; the D gene could be TRBD1 or TRBD2 (5 bases each). V was trimmed by 1 base and J by 2 bases, leaving 17 bases between them. Germline-derived CDR1 and CDR2 are SGHAT and FQNNGV. CDR3 length equals 17 residues.

The chain links TRBV3-1 (or the pseudogene TRBV3-2) to TRBJ2-1, with 9 nucleotides matching TRBD2. Germline trimming cut 3 bases from V and 7 bases from J; bases unmatched to any gene: 7. Germline V lookup: CDR1 LGHDT, CDR2 YNNKEL (reference sequence). The CDR3 runs 15 residues. The CDR3 spells CASSQRGGRSNEQFF. In nucleotides, the CDR3 is TGTGCCAGCAGCCAGCGGGGGGGCCGAAGTAATGAGCAGTTCTTC.

The V call is TRBV9, the J call TRBJ1-1; D is undetermined. Germline V gives CDR1 SGDLS, CDR2 YYNGEE. The V gene lost 4 bases and the J gene lost 1 base, with 5 bases spanning the gap. This CDR3 has 12 amino acids. CDR3 region: CASSSRNTEAFF. As DNA, the CDR3 is TGTGCCAGCAGCTCACGGAACACTGAAGCTTTCTTT.

The chain employs TRBV19 and TRBJ1-4; D perhaps matches TRBD1 (5 bases). V lost 4 bases to trimming and J lost 7 bases, with 13 bases between them. Germline loops: CDR1 LNHDA, CDR2 SQIVND (reference sequence). The length of the CDR3 is 14 residues. CDR3: CASSNFGGGEKLFF. In nucleotides, the CDR3 is TGTGCCAGTAGTAACTTTGGCGGGGGTGAAAAACTGTTTTTT.

The chain links TRBV29-1 to TRBJ1-5, with TRBD1 matching over 7 bases. Germline V lookup: CDR1 SQVTM, CDR2 ANQGSEA. CDR3 size: 12 residues. The trim removed 6 bases at V and 4 bases at J, leaving 3 bases unmatched. The CDR3 DNA follows: TGCAGCGTGGGGACAGAGAATCAGCCCCAGCATTTT. The encoded protein is CSVGTENQPQHF.

This chain connects TRBV7-3 to TRBJ1-6; D is undetermined. The V end lost 4 bases, the J end lost 2 bases, and 6 bases lay between the germline ends. Germline V gene sequence: CDR1 SGHTA, CDR2 FQGTGA. The CDR3 spans 14 residues. CDR3 residues: CASSSGPYNSPLHF. Written as DNA, the CDR3 is TGTGCCAGCAGCTCCGGGCCCTATAATTCACCCCTCCACTTT.

The chain joins TRBV4-2 to TRBJ2-1; 7 nucleotides align to TRBD2. From germline, CDR1 is LGHNA and CDR2 YNFKEQ. The CDR3 has 16 residues. With V trimmed by 0 bases and J by 3 bases, 5 bases remained unmatched. The CDR3 is CASSQEWRGNYNEQFF. The CDR3 DNA reads TGTGCCAGCAGCCAAGAATGGCGGGGGAACTACAATGAGCAGTTCTTC.

This chain uses TRBV7-9 with TRBJ2-6; no firm D call. The germline V and J ends were trimmed by 8 bases and 0 bases, with 5 bases remaining between them. Germline V CDR1 and CDR2: SEHNR, FQNEAQ (reference sequence). The CDR3 sequence is 13 residues long. CDR3 nucleotide sequence: TGTGCCAGCGGATACTCTGGGGCCAACGTCCTGACTTTC. This codes for CASGYSGANVLTF.

Only a few counts were recorded for this clone. CDR3: CASSLEAGAYNEQFF. The CDR3 coding sequence is TGTGCCAGCAGCTTAGAAGCGGGGGCCTACAATGAGCAGTTCTTC. This rearrangement joins TRBV7-8 to TRBJ2-1, with 8 bases aligning to TRBD2. The CDR3 runs 15 residues. The V segment lost 1 base and the J segment 2 bases; nucleotides outside the gene matches: 1. The germline V gene encodes CDR1 SGHVS and CDR2 FQNEAQ.

This rearrangement joins TRBV2 to TRBJ1-1; 8 nucleotides line up with TRBD1. CDR3 size: 14 residues. The V and J ends lost 6 bases and 0 bases, in that order; junction bases with no gene match: 3. The germline gives CDR1 SNHLY, CDR2 FYNNEI. This CDR3 is CASRNRGLNTEAFF. The CDR3 DNA reads as TGTGCCAGCAGGAACAGGGGGTTGAACACTGAAGCTTTCTTT.

The CDR3 loop reads CASSLGQGQTYEQYF. The CDR3 DNA reads as TGCGCCAGCAGCTTGGGACAGGGCCAGACCTACGAGCAGTACTTC. The V gene is TRBV5-1, the J gene TRBJ2-7; the match to TRBD1 covers 7 bases. The V gene end was trimmed by 0 bases and the J gene end by 2 bases; junction bases not matched to a gene: 5. The V gene's germline CDR1 is SGHRS and CDR2 YFSETQ. CDR3 length: 15 amino acids.

CDR3 sequence reads: CASSLNFKETQYF. CDR3 sequence (DNA): TGTGCCAGCAGTTTAAACTTTAAAGAGACCCAGTACTTC. The chain carries TRBV27 and TRBJ2-5, with D unresolved. The germline CDR1 and CDR2 sequences are MNHEY and SMNVEV (reference sequence). V was cut by 2 bases and J by 3 bases, with 7 bases left in between. The CDR3 covers 13 residues.

The chain recombines TRBV7-9 with TRBJ2-7; tentative D call: TRBD1 (5 bases). Germline-derived CDR1 and CDR2 are SEHNR and FQNEAQ (reference sequence). Trimming took off 0 bases at V and 0 bases at J, with 9 bases between the two ends. There are 15 residues in the CDR3. The CDR3 protein is CASSLAGQFSYEQYF. CDR3 in DNA: TGTGCCAGCAGCTTAGCGGGGCAGTTCTCCTACGAGCAGTACTTC.

V and J are TRBV5-6 and TRBJ1-2; a weak D match, TRBD1 (5 bases). With 4 bases removed from V and 8 bases from J, the gap between germline ends came to 15 bases. Looked up from germline, CDR1 is SGHDT and CDR2 is YYEEEE. The CDR3 has 13 residues. CDR3 sequence (DNA): TGTGCCAGCAGCCCCGACAGCGCCCGCGGCTACACCTTC. It codes for CASSPDSARGYTF.

This chain links TRBV5-4 with TRBJ2-5, with TRBD1 matching over 9 bases. The V and J ends lost 5 bases and 5 bases, in that order; junction bases with no gene match: 10. This CDR3 region has 15 residues. Germline CDR1 SGHNT, CDR2 YYREEE (reference sequence). CDR3 sequence: CASRYGGGQGETQYF. Here the CDR3 DNA reads TGTGCCAGCAGATACGGAGGGGGACAGGGTGAGACCCAGTACTTC.

This clone has just a few counts. Other DNA sequences in this sample translate to the same CDR3. The V call is TRBV3-1 (or the pseudogene TRBV3-2), the J call TRBJ1-1; D is uncertain. V shed 2 bases and J shed 1 base, with 8 bases lying between them. Germline V gives CDR1 LGHDT, CDR2 YNNKEL (reference sequence). The CDR3 consists of 14 residues. This CDR3 reads CASSQLQGNTEAFF. DNA for the CDR3: TGTGCCAGCAGCCAACTTCAAGGGAACACTGAAGCTTTCTTT.

The V and J genes are TRBV3-1 (or the pseudogene TRBV3-2) and TRBJ2-5, with 7 bases aligning to TRBD2. J gave up 4 bases and V 2 bases, and 10 bases lay outside the gene matches. Germline V gene lookup returns CDR1 LGHDT and CDR2 YNNKEL (reference sequence). This CDR3 comprises 16 residues. The CDR3 DNA reads TGTGCCAGCAGCCAATGGGGGGAGGGAAGGGGAGAGACCCAGTACTTC. Its translation: CASSQWGEGRGETQYF.

In this sample, this clone turned up once. The chain is built from TRBV3-1 (or the pseudogene TRBV3-2) and TRBJ2-3; 11 bases line up with TRBD2. The V gene end was trimmed by 6 bases and the J gene end by 6 bases; junction bases not matched to a gene: 11. The CDR3 has 16 amino acids. The germline V gene encodes CDR1 LGHDT and CDR2 YNNKEL (reference sequence). Written as DNA, the CDR3 is TGTGCCAGCAGTCCTACTAGCGGGGGTTATCGGGATACGCAGTATTTT. Protein sequence: CASSPTSGGYRDTQYF.

The chain carries TRBV6-2 or TRBV6-3 and TRBJ2-7; 15 bases match TRBD2. The V segment lost 4 bases and the J segment 0 bases; nucleotides outside the gene matches: 10. Germline-derived CDR1 and CDR2 are MNHEY and SVGEGT. This CDR3 spans 19 amino acids. This chain's CDR3 is CASSSGLAGGPIGSYEQYF. As DNA, the CDR3 is TGTGCCAGCAGTTCCGGACTAGCGGGGGGGCCTATAGGCTCCTACGAGCAGTACTTC.

This clone was seen a handful of times. Here the CDR3 DNA reads TGTGCCAGCAGCGCCCTCACCAGCACAGATACGCAGTATTTT. Its protein product is CASSALTSTDTQYF. The chain employs TRBV9 and TRBJ2-3; D is undetermined. Deletions cut 3 bases from V and 0 bases from J, with 8 bases between. The germline V gene has CDR1 SGDLS and CDR2 YYNGEE. The CDR3 is 14 residues long.